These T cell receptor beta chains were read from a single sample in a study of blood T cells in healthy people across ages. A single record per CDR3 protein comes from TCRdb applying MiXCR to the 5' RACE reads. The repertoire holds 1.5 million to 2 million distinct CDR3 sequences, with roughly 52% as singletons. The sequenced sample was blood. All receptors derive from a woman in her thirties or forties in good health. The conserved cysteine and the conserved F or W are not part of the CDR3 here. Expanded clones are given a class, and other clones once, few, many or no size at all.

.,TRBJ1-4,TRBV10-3,AISDTGVKLF
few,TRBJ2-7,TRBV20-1,SASHGTKYEQY
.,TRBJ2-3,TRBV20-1,SASRSSTDTQY
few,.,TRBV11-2,ASRVPWGPRRETQY
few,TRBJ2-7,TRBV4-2,ASSTDLSFDVGEQY
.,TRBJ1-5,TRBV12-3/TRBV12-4,ASSPWGQGGQPQH
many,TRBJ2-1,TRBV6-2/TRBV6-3,ASRGLAVSNEQF
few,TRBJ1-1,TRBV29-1,SVVGGGAEAF
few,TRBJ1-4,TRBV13,ASSYRRAEKLF
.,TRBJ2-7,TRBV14,ASSHLDPTGSYEQY
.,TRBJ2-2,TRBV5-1,ASSLPVAGGGTGELF
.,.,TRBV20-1,SAFRQAGGLQETQY
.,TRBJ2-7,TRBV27,ASSLRGTGLLTGEQY
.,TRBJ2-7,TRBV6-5,ASSYSLGQGRSYEQY
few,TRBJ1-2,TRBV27,ASSWNGEAYGYT
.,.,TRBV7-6,ASSFEGRYSHEQY
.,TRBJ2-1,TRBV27,ASSLGSPAEQF
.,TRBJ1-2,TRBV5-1,ASSLVSGADGYT
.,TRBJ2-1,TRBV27,ASSLVIGTGSYNEQF
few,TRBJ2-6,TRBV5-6,ASSRLTGPPGANVLT
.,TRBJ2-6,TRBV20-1,SAPLHSGANVLT
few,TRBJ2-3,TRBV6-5,ASKAGGLPSTDTQY
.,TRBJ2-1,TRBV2,AISPMAGVLF
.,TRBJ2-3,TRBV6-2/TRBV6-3,ASRTDRPTQY
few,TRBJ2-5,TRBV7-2,ASSKHWGGWETQY
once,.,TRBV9,ASSDRTSGVETQY
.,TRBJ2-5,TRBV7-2,ASSLEGGPKGETQY
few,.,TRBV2,ASMAGRTYEQY
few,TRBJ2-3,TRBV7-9,ASSLGSSGGLTDTQY
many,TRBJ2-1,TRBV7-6,ASSLGSGSSYNEQF
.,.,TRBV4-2,ASSPGQGARVDIQY
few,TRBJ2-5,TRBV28,ASSHQLRETQY